This entry concerns a single T cell receptor beta chain. This sample is part of a study of cytomegalovirus exposure and HLA in healthy donors. This CDR3 spans 13 amino acids. V lost 2 bases to trimming and J lost 10 bases, with 12 bases between them. This PCR relied on a set of 60 Vbeta primers and 13 Jbeta primers. Sequencing used immunoSEQ multiplex PCR; TCRdb keeps in-frame clones, though not all of them. The sample includes approximately 130,000 clones, more than 75% of them seen just once. This receptor was obtained from a man in his late teens or twenties in good health and CMV-seronegative. The sample was PBMCs. This chain joins TRBV6-7 and TRBJ1-3; D gene unclear. TRBV6-7 is placed among ORFs of uncertain function. The CDR3 coding sequence is TGTGCCAGCAGTTACACAAGAAGTGTAACCATATATTTT. As protein: CASSYTRSVTIYF.